Here is one TCR beta chain with its context. The data belong to a study of beta chain features in type 1 diabetes. Investigators reverse transcribed all isolated RNA, so they sequenced expressed TCRB transcripts. Sequencing was performed with immunoSEQ multiplex PCR; in TCRdb, only in-frame clones are kept and a portion is missing. The sample lists hundreds of thousands of clones; around 15% were seen once. The CDR3 has 14 residues. V was cut by 5 bases and J by 4 bases, with 12 bases left in between. Germline V gene lookup returns CDR1 MNHNS and CDR2 SASEGT. The TCR comes from a man aged 18 to 29 in good health. V is TRBV6-1 and J is TRBJ2-4, with D perhaps assigned TRBD1 or TRBD2 (6 bases each). Sequenced: naive CD4+ T cells from blood. The CDR3 DNA reads as TGTGCCAGCAGTACAACAGGGACTAAAAACATTCAGTACTTC. This sequence encodes CASSTTGTKNIQYF.